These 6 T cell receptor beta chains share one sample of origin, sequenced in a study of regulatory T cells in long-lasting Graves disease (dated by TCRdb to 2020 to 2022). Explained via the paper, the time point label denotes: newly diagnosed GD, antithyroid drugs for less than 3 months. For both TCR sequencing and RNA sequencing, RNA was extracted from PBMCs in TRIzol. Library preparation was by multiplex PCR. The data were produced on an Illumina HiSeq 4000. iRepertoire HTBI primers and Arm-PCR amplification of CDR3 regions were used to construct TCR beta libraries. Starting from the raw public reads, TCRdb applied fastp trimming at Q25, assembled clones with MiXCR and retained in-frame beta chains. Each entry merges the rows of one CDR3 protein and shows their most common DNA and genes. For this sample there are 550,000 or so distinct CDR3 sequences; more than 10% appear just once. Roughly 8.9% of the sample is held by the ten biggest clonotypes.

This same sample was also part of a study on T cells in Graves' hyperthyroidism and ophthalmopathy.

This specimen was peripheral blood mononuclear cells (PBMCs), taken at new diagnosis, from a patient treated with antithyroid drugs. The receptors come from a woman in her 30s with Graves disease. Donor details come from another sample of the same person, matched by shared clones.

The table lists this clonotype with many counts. The CDR3 is CSAADSNTEAFF. The CDR3 DNA is TGCAGTGCTGCGGACAGCAACACTGAAGCTTTCTTT. This rearrangement joins TRBV20-1 to TRBJ1-1; D possibly corresponds to TRBD1 (6 bases). The CDR3 contains 12 residues. Germline values: CDR1 DFQATT, CDR2 SNEGSKA (reference sequence). The germline V and J ends were trimmed by 5 bases and 2 bases, with 9 bases remaining between them.

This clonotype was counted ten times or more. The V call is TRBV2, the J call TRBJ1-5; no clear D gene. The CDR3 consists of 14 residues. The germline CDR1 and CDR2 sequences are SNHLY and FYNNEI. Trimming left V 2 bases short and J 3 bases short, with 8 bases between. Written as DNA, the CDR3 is TGTGCCAGCAGTGAATGGCAGTACAATCAGCCCCAGCATTTT. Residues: CASSEWQYNQPQHF.

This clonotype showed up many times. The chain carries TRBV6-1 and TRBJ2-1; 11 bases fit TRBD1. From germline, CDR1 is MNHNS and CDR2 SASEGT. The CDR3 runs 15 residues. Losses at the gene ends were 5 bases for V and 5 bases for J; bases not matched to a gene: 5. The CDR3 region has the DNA TGTGCCAGCAGTCAGGACAGGGGGCAGAACAATGAGCAGTTCTTC. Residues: CASSQDRGQNNEQFF.

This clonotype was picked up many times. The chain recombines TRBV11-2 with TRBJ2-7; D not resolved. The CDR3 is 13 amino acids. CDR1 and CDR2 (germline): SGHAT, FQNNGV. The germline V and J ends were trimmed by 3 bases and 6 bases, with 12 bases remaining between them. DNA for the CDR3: TGTGCCAGCAGCTTGTCACCCAGTCGCGAGCAGTACTTC. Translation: CASSLSPSREQYF.

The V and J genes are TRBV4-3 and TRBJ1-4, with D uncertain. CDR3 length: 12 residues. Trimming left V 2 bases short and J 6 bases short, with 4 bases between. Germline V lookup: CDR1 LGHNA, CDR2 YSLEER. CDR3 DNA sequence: TGCGCCAGCAGCCAACAGCATGAAAAACTGTTTTTT. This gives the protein CASSQQHEKLFF.

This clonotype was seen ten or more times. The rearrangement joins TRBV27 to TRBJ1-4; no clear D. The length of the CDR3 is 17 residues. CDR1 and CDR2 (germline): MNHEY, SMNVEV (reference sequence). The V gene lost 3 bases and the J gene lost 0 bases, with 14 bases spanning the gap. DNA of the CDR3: TGTGCCAGCAGTTTCCCGAGAGACCTTGCAACTAATGAAAAACTGTTTTTT. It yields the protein CASSFPRDLATNEKLFF. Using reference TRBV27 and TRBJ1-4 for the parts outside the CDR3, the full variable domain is EAQVTQNPRYLITVTGKKLTVTCSQNMNHEYMSWYRQDPGLGLRQIYYSMNVEVTDKGDVPEGYKVSRKEKRNFPLILESPSPNQTSLYFCASSFPRDLATNEKLFFGSGTQLSVL.